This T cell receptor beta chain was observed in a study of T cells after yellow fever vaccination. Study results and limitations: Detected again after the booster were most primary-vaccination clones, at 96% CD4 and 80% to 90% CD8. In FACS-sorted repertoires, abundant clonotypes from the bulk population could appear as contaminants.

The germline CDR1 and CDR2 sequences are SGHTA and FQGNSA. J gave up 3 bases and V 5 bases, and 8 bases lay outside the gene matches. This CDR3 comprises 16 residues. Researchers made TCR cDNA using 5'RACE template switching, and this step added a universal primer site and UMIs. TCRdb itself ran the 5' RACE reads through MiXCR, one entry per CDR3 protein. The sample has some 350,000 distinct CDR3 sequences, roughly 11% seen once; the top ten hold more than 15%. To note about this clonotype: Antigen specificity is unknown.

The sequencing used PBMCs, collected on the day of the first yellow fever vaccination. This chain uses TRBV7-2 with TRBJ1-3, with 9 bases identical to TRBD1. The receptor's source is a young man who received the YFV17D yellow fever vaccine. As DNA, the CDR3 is TGTGCCAGCAGCACCACAGGGACAGGGAATGGAAACACCATATATTTT. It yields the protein CASSTTGTGNGNTIYF.